One TCR beta chain is described in this entry. Its antigen is as yet unknown. CDR3 length: 13 amino acids. The V gene end was trimmed by 8 bases and the J gene end by 4 bases; junction bases not matched to a gene: 8. CDR1 is SQVTM and CDR2 is ANQGSEA in the germline V gene. Hyperthyroidism of Graves' type that showed no ophthalmopathy progression within 18 months was stable. Clinical symptoms, serum thyroxine and TRAb, thyroid ultrasound and orbital computed tomography were used for the diagnoses. This sample stems from a study of T cells in Graves' hyperthyroidism and ophthalmopathy. Study conclusions and caveats: Blood also carried most thyroid clonotypes expanded above 0.001. The model predicted ophthalmopathy a median around six months before onset.

The investigators amplified TCR beta CDR3 regions from RNA transcripts. With the HTBI primer set, the TCR CDR3 went through a first round of RT-PCR. One entry per CDR3 protein results from TCRdb running MiXCR on the multiplex PCR reads. The table has a few hundred thousand distinct CDR3 sequences, 35% to 55% seen once. The sample consisted of peripheral blood or thyroid tissue (not recorded which). The chain uses TRBV29-1 and TRBJ2-7; 10 bases map to TRBD2. The source of this sequence is a woman in her late teens or twenties with Graves' hyperthyroidism. CDR3 amino acids: CSLEPGLAYEQYF. The CDR3 DNA follows: TGCAGCTTAGAACCGGGACTAGCGTACGAGCAGTACTTC.